This T cell receptor (beta chain) was found in a study of blood T cell repertoires in COVID-19. Overall study context: Spain, Italy and the United States supplied samples that represented acute and convalescent COVID-19. T cells, B-cell-depleted T cells, or PBMCs provided the cDNA or gDNA that served as material.

The CDR3 is 12 amino acids. Germline V gives CDR1 SQVTM, CDR2 ANQGSEA. V dropped 3 bases and J dropped 4 bases, with 9 bases sitting between them. In its sample, this clone was seen once. Here immunoSEQ multiplex PCR was the method, and the copy in TCRdb shows in-frame clones only, minus some. This sample has 110,000 or so clones; about four fifths occur once, and the top ten carry more than 30%. Sequencing was done on a sample of peripheral blood. The chain joins TRBV29-1 to TRBJ1-1, with a tentative D call TRBD1 (5 bases). The receptor's source is an elderly man with acute or convalescent COVID-19. The CDR3 nucleotides are TGCAGCGTTGACCCCGGGGGCACTGAAGCTTTCTTT. This translates into CSVDPGGTEAFF.